The 8 T cell receptor beta chains listed next were all sequenced from one sample in a study of T cell responses to AZD1222 COVID-19 vaccine. Method: immunoSEQ multiplex PCR; TCRdb's copy keeps in-frame clones and lacks some. The sample carries 100,000 to 120,000 clones, about 91% recorded once. The sample here was peripheral blood, taken 28 days after the second AZD1222 dose. The receptor source for this set is an adult who received the AZD1222 COVID-19 vaccine.

V and J are TRBV9 and TRBJ1-4; 8 bases fit TRBD1. The CDR3 totals 16 residues. The germline gives CDR1 SGDLS, CDR2 YYNGEE. Trimming took 0 bases from V and 7 from J; bases not matched to a gene: 8. CDR3 protein: CASSVAGRGQGEKLFF. The CDR3 bases are TGTGCCAGCAGCGTAGCGGGCAGGGGGCAGGGTGAAAAACTGTTTTTT. The whole variable domain, remainder taken from reference TRBV9 and TRBJ1-4, is DSGVTQTPKHLITATGQRVTLRCSPRSGDLSVYWYQQSLDQGLQFLIQYYNGEERAKGNILERFSAQQFPDLHSELNLSSLELGDSALYFCASSVAGRGQGEKLFFGSGTQLSVL.

The V call is TRBV20-1, the J call TRBJ1-1; D possibly corresponds to TRBD1 (5 bases). Germline V gene sequence: CDR1 DFQATT, CDR2 SNEGSKA (reference sequence). V lost 3 bases and J 0 bases, leaving 17 bases between the germline ends. The CDR3 is 16 residues long. The CDR3 spells CSASLMGRWMNTEAFF. In DNA, the CDR3 is TGCAGTGCTAGTCTTATGGGGCGTTGGATGAACACTGAAGCTTTCTTT.

The chain couples TRBV28 to TRBJ1-4; 10 nucleotides match TRBD1. Trimming removed 3 bases from V and 10 bases from J; junction bases left unmatched: 8. This CDR3 has 15 amino acids. Germline V gene sequence: CDR1 MDHEN, CDR2 SYDVKM. CDR3 nucleotide sequence: TGTGCCAGCAGTTTTCCGGACAGGGGGGTGGGAAAACTGTTTTTT. Its protein is CASSFPDRGVGKLFF.

This chain joins TRBV7-6 and TRBJ2-5; 9 bases map to TRBD2. CDR3 size: 19 residues. V was pared by 5 bases and J by 6 bases, with 22 bases of the junction left unmatched. Germline CDR1 is SGHVS and CDR2 is FNYEAQ. In DNA form, the CDR3 reads TGTGCCAGCAGCGCCCGGGGAGTTCTAGCTGCGGGGGGGGGAAAGACCCAGTACTTC. It translates to CASSARGVLAAGGGKTQYF.

The rearrangement uses TRBV4-1 and TRBJ1-4; D unresolved. The V end lost 1 base, the J end lost 2 bases, and 11 bases lay between the germline ends. The germline CDR1 and CDR2 sequences are MGHRA and YSYEKL. The CDR3 is 16 amino acids. The CDR3 loop reads CASSQGSSGTNEKLFF. The CDR3 DNA sequence: TGCGCCAGCAGCCAAGGGTCCTCGGGCACTAATGAAAAACTGTTTTTT.

The V gene is TRBV7-2, the J gene TRBJ1-1, with a tentative D call TRBD1 (6 bases). V lost 0 bases and J 3 bases, leaving 11 bases between the germline ends. This CDR3 contains 15 residues. Looked up from germline, CDR1 is SGHTA and CDR2 is FQGNSA. CDR3 sequence (DNA): TGTGCCAGCAGCTTAGCGGACAGTCGGTACACTGAAGCTTTCTTT. It yields the protein CASSLADSRYTEAFF. Full variable domain (remainder filled in from reference TRBV7-2 and TRBJ1-1): GAGVSQSPSNKVTEKGKDVELRCDPISGHTALYWYRQSLGQGLEFLIYFQGNSAPDKSGLPSDRFSAERTGGSVSTLTIQRTQQEDSAVYLCASSLADSRYTEAFFGQGTRLTVV.

In its sample, this clone was seen once. The chain has TRBV11-2 and TRBJ2-7; maybe TRBD1 (6 bases). With 5 bases removed from V and 4 bases from J, the gap between germline ends came to 15 bases. CDR1 is SGHAT and CDR2 is FQNNGV in the germline V gene. The CDR3 loop spans 14 amino acids. CDR3 protein: CASSNSGTQYEQYF. The CDR3 DNA is TGTGCCAGCAGCAACTCCGGGACACAATACGAGCAGTACTTC.

V is TRBV12-3 or TRBV12-4 and J is TRBJ2-3; D uncertain. The CDR3 has 13 residues. Trimming shortened V by 6 bases and J by 0 bases, and 7 bases separated the two germline ends. The CDR3 region is CASSLGSTDTQYF. Written as DNA, the CDR3 is TGTGCCAGCAGCCTGGGAAGCACAGATACGCAGTATTTT.